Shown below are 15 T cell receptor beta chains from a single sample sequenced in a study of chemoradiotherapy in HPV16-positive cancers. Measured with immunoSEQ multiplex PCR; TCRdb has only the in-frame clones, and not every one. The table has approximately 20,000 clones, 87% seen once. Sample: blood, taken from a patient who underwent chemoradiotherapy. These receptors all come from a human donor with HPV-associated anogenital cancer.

The CDR3 is CASSIQGTDGYTF. The CDR3, as DNA: TGCGCCAGCAGCATCCAGGGGACGGATGGCTACACCTTC. J is TRBJ1-2 and V is TRBV5-1; TRBD1 is a possible D gene (6 bases). Looked up from germline, CDR1 is SGHRS and CDR2 is YFSETQ. The CDR3 is 13 residues long. V was trimmed by 4 bases and J by 6 bases, leaving 13 bases between them.

The CDR3, as DNA: TGTGCCAGCAGCCTTCCCTGGGACAGGGCGGGAGCCTATGGCTACACCTTC. Amino acids: CASSLPWDRAGAYGYTF. The gene calls are TRBV5-6 and TRBJ1-2; 9 nucleotides match TRBD1. Germline trimming cut 4 bases from V and 4 bases from J; bases unmatched to any gene: 14. The CDR3 length is 17 residues. Germline V gene lookup returns CDR1 SGHDT and CDR2 YYEEEE. Together with reference TRBV5-6 and TRBJ1-2, the CDR3 gives the full variable domain: DAGVTQSPTHLIKTRGQQVTLRCSPKSGHDTVSWYQQALGQGPQFIFQYYEEEERQRGNFPDRFSGHQFPNYSSELNVNALLLGDSALYLCASSLPWDRAGAYGYTFGSGTRLTVV.

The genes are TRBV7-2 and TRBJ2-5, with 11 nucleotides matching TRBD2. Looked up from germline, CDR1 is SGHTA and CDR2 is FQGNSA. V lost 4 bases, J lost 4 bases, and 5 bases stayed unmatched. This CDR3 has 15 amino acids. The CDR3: CASSSTSGGSETQYF. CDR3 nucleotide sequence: TGTGCCAGCAGCTCCACTAGCGGGGGCTCAGAGACCCAGTACTTC.

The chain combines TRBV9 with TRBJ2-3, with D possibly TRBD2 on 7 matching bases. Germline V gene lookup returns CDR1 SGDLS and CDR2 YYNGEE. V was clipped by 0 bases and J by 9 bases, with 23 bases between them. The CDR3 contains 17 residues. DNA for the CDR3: TGTGCCAGCAGCGTAGTAGGCGGTTCACCGTGGGGGGGCACGCAGTATTTT. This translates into CASSVVGGSPWGGTQYF. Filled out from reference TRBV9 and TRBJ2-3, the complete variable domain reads DSGVTQTPKHLITATGQRVTLRCSPRSGDLSVYWYQQSLDQGLQFLIQYYNGEERAKGNILERFSAQQFPDLHSELNLSSLELGDSALYFCASSVVGGSPWGGTQYFGPGTRLTVL.

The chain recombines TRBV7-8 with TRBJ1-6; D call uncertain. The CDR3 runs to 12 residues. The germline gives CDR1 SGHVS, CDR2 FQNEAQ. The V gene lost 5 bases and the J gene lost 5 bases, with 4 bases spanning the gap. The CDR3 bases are TGTGCCAGCAGCGACGATAATTCACCCCTCCACTTT. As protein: CASSDDNSPLHF. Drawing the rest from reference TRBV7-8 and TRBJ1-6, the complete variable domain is GAGVSQSPRYKVAKRGQDVALRCDPISGHVSLFWYQQALGQGPEFLTYFQNEAQLDKSGLPSDRFFAERPEGSVSTLKIQRTQQEDSAVYLCASSDDNSPLHFGNGTRLTVT.

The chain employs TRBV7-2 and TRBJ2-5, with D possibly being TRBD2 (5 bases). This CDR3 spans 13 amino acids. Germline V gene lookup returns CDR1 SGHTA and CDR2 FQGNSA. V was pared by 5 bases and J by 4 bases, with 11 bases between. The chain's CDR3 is CASSRSDSETQYF. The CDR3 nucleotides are TGTGCCAGCAGCCGCTCGGACTCAGAGACCCAGTACTTC.

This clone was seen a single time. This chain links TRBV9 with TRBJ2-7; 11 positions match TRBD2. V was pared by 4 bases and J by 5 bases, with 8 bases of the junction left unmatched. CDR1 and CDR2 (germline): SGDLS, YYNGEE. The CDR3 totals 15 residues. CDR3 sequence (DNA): TGTGCCAGCAGCCAAACTAGCGGGAGTTTCAACGAGCAGTACTTC. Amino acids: CASSQTSGSFNEQYF.

Written as DNA, the CDR3 is TGTGCCAGCAGGCAGGGGGCCTACGAGCAGTACTTC. This sequence encodes CASRQGAYEQYF. The chain carries TRBV25-1 and TRBJ2-7; TRBD1 aligns across 7 bases. The V and J ends lost 6 bases and 2 bases, in that order; junction bases with no gene match: 1. The CDR3 is 12 amino acids. The germline V gene encodes CDR1 MGHDK and CDR2 SYGVNS.

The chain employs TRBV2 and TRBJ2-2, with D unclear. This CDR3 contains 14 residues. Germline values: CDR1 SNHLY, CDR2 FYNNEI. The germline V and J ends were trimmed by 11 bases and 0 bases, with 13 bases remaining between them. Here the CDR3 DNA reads TGTGCCCACATGTCAGCCTCGAACACCGGGGAGCTGTTTTTT. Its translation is CAHMSASNTGELFF.

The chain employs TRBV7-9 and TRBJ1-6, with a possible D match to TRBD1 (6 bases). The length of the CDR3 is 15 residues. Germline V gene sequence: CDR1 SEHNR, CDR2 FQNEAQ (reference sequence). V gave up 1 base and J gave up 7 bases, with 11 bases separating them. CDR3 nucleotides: TGTGCCAGCAGCTTAGAGGACAGCAAAAATTCACCCCTCCACTTT. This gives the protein CASSLEDSKNSPLHF.

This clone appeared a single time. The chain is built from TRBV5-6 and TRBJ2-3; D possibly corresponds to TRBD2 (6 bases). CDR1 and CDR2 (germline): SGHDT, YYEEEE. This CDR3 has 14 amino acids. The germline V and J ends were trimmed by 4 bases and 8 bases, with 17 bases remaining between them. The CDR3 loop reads CASSLPGLDRTQYF. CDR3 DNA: TGTGCCAGCAGCCTTCCGGGACTTGATCGTACGCAGTATTTT. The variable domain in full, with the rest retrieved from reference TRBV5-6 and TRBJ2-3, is DAGVTQSPTHLIKTRGQQVTLRCSPKSGHDTVSWYQQALGQGPQFIFQYYEEEERQRGNFPDRFSGHQFPNYSSELNVNALLLGDSALYLCASSLPGLDRTQYFGPGTRLTVL.

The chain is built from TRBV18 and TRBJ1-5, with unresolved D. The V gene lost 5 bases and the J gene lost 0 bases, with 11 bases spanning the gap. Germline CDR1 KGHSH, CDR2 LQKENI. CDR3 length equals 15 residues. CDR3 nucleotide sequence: TGTGCCAGCTCATTTACCGGAGATAGCAATCAGCCCCAGCATTTT. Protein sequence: CASSFTGDSNQPQHF. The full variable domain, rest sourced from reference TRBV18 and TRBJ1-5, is NAGVMQNPRHLVRRRGQEARLRCSPMKGHSHVYWYRQLPEEGLKFMVYLQKENIIDESGMPKERFSAEFPKEGPSILRIQQVVRGDSAAYFCASSFTGDSNQPQHFGDGTRLSIL.

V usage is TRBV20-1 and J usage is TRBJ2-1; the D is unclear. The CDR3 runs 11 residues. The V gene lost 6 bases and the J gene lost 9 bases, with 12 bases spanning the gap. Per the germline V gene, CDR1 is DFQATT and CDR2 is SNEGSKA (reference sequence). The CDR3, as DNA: TGCAGTGCCAACGAGGTGCCTGAGCAGTTCTTC. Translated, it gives CSANEVPEQFF.

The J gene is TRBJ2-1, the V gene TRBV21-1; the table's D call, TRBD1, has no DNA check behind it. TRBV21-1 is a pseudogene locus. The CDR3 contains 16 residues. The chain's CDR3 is CARESDRAFSYNEQFF. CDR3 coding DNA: TGTGCCAGGGAATCCGACAGGGCCTTCTCCTACAATGAGCAGTTCTTC.

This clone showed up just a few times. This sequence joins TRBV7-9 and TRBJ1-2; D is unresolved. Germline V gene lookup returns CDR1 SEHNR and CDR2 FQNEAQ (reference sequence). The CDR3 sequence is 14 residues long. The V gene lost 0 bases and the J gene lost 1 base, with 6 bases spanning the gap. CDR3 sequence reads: CASSLATVNYGYTF. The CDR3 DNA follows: TGTGCCAGCAGCTTAGCTACCGTTAACTATGGCTACACCTTC.